Listed below are T cell receptor beta chains from one sample, sequenced in a study of blood T cells in healthy people across ages. TCRdb re-called the 5' RACE reads with MiXCR, one entry per CDR3 protein. The sample shows approximately 1.5 million distinct CDR3 sequences, around 35% of them seen only once. Sequenced sample: blood. Receptors originate from a woman aged 25 to 45 in good health. Each CDR3 is given with its conserved first and last residue. Each record gives: clone size, J gene, V gene, D gene, CDR3 DNA, CDR3 protein. The D gene is left open where the match is weak. The size field is filled for only some rows; it gives once, few, many or a size class.

clone_size: few; j_call: TRBJ2-3; v_call: TRBV9; d_call: -; cdr3_nt: TGTGCCAGCAGCGTAGCCAATACAGGACGCAGCACAGATACGCAGTATTTT; cdr3_aa: CASSVANTGRSTDTQYF
clone_size: -; j_call: TRBJ1-1; v_call: TRBV12-3/TRBV12-4; d_call: -; cdr3_nt: TGTGCCAGCAGATTAGGACGGGTGAACACTGATGCTTTCTTT; cdr3_aa: CASRLGRVNTDAFF
clone_size: once; j_call: TRBJ1-2; v_call: TRBV10-3; d_call: -; cdr3_nt: TGTACCATCAGTGTTCAAGGATGGCGCTACACCTTC; cdr3_aa: CTISVQGWRYTF
clone_size: few; j_call: TRBJ2-2; v_call: TRBV11-2; d_call: TRBD1; cdr3_nt: TGTGCCAGCATCCCCGGGACAGCCACCGGGGAGCTGTTTTTT; cdr3_aa: CASIPGTATGELFF
clone_size: -; j_call: TRBJ2-3; v_call: TRBV7-9; d_call: TRBD2; cdr3_nt: TGTGCCGGCAGCCGGACAGCTAGCGGGATCATAAATTGGGGGACGCAGTATTTT; cdr3_aa: CAGSRTASGIINWGTQYF
clone_size: -; j_call: TRBJ1-2; v_call: TRBV20-1; d_call: -; cdr3_nt: TGCAGTGCTTCCGGCAGTAACTATGGCTACACCTTC; cdr3_aa: CSASGSNYGYTF
clone_size: few; j_call: TRBJ2-1; v_call: TRBV7-9; d_call: -; cdr3_nt: TGTGCCAGCACCGTAGGTGTCTCCTACAATGAGCAGTTCTTC; cdr3_aa: CASTVGVSYNEQFF
clone_size: many; j_call: TRBJ2-2; v_call: TRBV24-1; d_call: TRBD1; cdr3_nt: TGTGCCACCAGTGACGCCGGGACAGGGGCGACCGGGGAGCTGTTTTTT; cdr3_aa: CATSDAGTGATGELFF
clone_size: few; j_call: TRBJ1-5; v_call: TRBV28; d_call: TRBD1; cdr3_nt: TGTGCCAGCAGTCTCCCCGGGACAGGGATAAAGCCCCAGCATTTT; cdr3_aa: CASSLPGTGIKPQHF
clone_size: -; j_call: TRBJ1-1; v_call: TRBV9; d_call: TRBD1; cdr3_nt: TGTGCCAGCAGCCCAGGGGGGAGCGCTGAAGCTTTCTTT; cdr3_aa: CASSPGGSAEAFF
clone_size: -; j_call: TRBJ2-7; v_call: TRBV7-2; d_call: -; cdr3_nt: TGTGCCAGCAGCCCGCAGGGGGGAAGGGGGCTGCTCTACGAGCAGTACTTC; cdr3_aa: CASSPQGGRGLLYEQYF
clone_size: many; j_call: TRBJ2-1; v_call: TRBV29-1; d_call: TRBD1; cdr3_nt: TGCAGCGTCGGAAGGGCCGGACAGGGGCTTTACAATGAGCAGTTCTTC; cdr3_aa: CSVGRAGQGLYNEQFF
clone_size: -; j_call: TRBJ2-4; v_call: TRBV5-1; d_call: TRBD2; cdr3_nt: TGCGCCAGCGGCTTGCCGACTAGCGGAGGGTCCTACGAGCGGTACTTC; cdr3_aa: CASGLPTSGGSYERYF
clone_size: once; j_call: TRBJ2-1; v_call: TRBV7-8; d_call: TRBD2; cdr3_nt: TGTGCCAGCAGCTTATTTCCTAGCGGGAGCCAGAATGAGCAGTTCTTC; cdr3_aa: CASSLFPSGSQNEQFF
clone_size: few; j_call: TRBJ2-3; v_call: TRBV10-2; d_call: -; cdr3_nt: TGCGCCAGCAGTGACCACTTATCAGATACGCAGTATTTT; cdr3_aa: CASSDHLSDTQYF
clone_size: -; j_call: TRBJ2-1; v_call: TRBV7-8; d_call: -; cdr3_nt: TGTGCCAGCAGCTTAGCGGGATCCCTCGATGAGCAGTTCTTC; cdr3_aa: CASSLAGSLDEQFF
clone_size: few; j_call: TRBJ2-7; v_call: TRBV6-1; d_call: -; cdr3_nt: TGTGCCAGCAGTCCTAGCGCTACCTACGAGCAGTACTTC; cdr3_aa: CASSPSATYEQYF
clone_size: few; j_call: TRBJ1-4; v_call: TRBV5-1; d_call: -; cdr3_nt: TGCGCCAGCAGCTTGGGGTCAGGGGCGGGTGAAAAACTGTTTTTT; cdr3_aa: CASSLGSGAGEKLFF
clone_size: -; j_call: TRBJ2-5; v_call: TRBV6-2/TRBV6-3; d_call: -; cdr3_nt: TGTGCCAGCAGTTACGTGGGGGCCTCCTACGAGACCCAGTACTTC; cdr3_aa: CASSYVGASYETQYF
clone_size: -; j_call: TRBJ2-2; v_call: TRBV7-3; d_call: TRBD2; cdr3_nt: TGTGCCAGCAACCCCGGACTAGCGGGGGCCGGGGAGCTGTTTTTT; cdr3_aa: CASNPGLAGAGELFF
clone_size: many; j_call: TRBJ2-7; v_call: TRBV6-2/TRBV6-3; d_call: -; cdr3_nt: TGTGCCAGCAGTCCGGACAGACCTTTACACTACGAGCAGTACTTC; cdr3_aa: CASSPDRPLHYEQYF
clone_size: -; j_call: TRBJ2-7; v_call: TRBV20-1; d_call: TRBD1; cdr3_nt: TGCAGTGCTTCAAGGACAGGCCCATCGGGGGAGCAGTACTTC; cdr3_aa: CSASRTGPSGEQYF
clone_size: few; j_call: TRBJ2-1; v_call: TRBV28; d_call: TRBD2; cdr3_nt: TGTGCCAGCAGTTTCCTAGCGGATCACTCCTACAATGAGCAGTTCTTC; cdr3_aa: CASSFLADHSYNEQFF